The 14 T cell receptor beta chains in this list originate from one sample, sequenced in a study of blood T cell repertoires in COVID-19. Profiling relied on immunoSEQ multiplex PCR, and the TCRdb table lists in-frame clones only, not all of them. The data contain 150,000 to 200,000 clones, approximately 80% of them singletons. The sequencing input was PBMCs or T cells enriched from blood (not recorded which). Receptors originate from a man in his fifties or sixties who had recovered from COVID-19.

The chain combines TRBV28 with TRBJ2-7, with 9 bases fitting TRBD1. Per germline, CDR1 MDHEN and CDR2 SYDVKM. Trimming cost V 3 bases and J 7 bases; bases outside gene matches: 13. The CDR3 extends over 16 amino acids. DNA of the CDR3: TGTGCCAGCAGTTTTCCCACAGGGGGCGGTCATACTGAGCAGTACTTC. Its translation is CASSFPTGGGHTEQYF.

The chain uses TRBV29-1 and TRBJ1-2; 10 bases line up with TRBD1. The germline CDR1 and CDR2 sequences are SQVTM and ANQGSEA. CDR3 length equals 13 residues. Losses at the gene ends were 6 bases for V and 7 bases for J; bases not matched to a gene: 8. CDR3 sequence (DNA): TGCAGCGTGGCCCGGGACAGGGGCCCTGGCTACACCTTC. Translated: CSVARDRGPGYTF. The complete variable domain, with remaining parts taken from reference TRBV29-1 and TRBJ1-2, reads SAVISQKPSRDICQRGTSLTIQCQVDSQVTMMFWYRQQPGQSLTLIATANQGSEATYESGFVIDKFPISRPNLTFSTLTVSNMSPEDSSIYLCSVARDRGPGYTFGSGTRLTVV.

V gene TRBV7-2 combines with J gene TRBJ2-5; possible D gene TRBD2, 6 bases. Germline lookup yields CDR1 SGHTA and CDR2 FQGNSA. V lost 5 bases and J 5 bases, leaving 21 bases between the germline ends. The CDR3 is made up of 16 amino acids. CDR3 residues: CASSETGLPGKETQYF. The CDR3 DNA sequence: TGTGCCAGCAGCGAGACGGGACTCCCAGGCAAGGAGACCCAGTACTTC.

The V gene is TRBV5-6, the J gene TRBJ1-1; 10 nucleotides line up with TRBD1. CDR1 and CDR2 from the germline V gene are SGHDT and YYEEEE. CDR3 length: 17 amino acids. V dropped 2 bases and J dropped 0; count of bases not matched to a gene: 7. The CDR3 protein is CASSLLSTGGLNTEAFF. For the CDR3, the DNA is TGTGCCAGCAGCTTACTCTCGACAGGGGGCCTGAACACTGAAGCTTTCTTT. The full variable domain, its missing parts supplied by reference TRBV5-6 and TRBJ1-1, is DAGVTQSPTHLIKTRGQQVTLRCSPKSGHDTVSWYQQALGQGPQFIFQYYEEEERQRGNFPDRFSGHQFPNYSSELNVNALLLGDSALYLCASSLLSTGGLNTEAFFGQGTRLTVV.

The rearrangement links TRBV12-3 or TRBV12-4 to TRBJ2-5; D uncertain. Trimming took off 3 bases at V and 5 bases at J, with 10 bases between the two ends. This CDR3 region has 13 residues. This CDR3 reads CASSFRSVETQYF. The CDR3, as DNA: TGTGCCAGCAGTTTTCGGTCCGTCGAGACCCAGTACTTC.

The V and J genes are TRBV5-1 and TRBJ1-2; D might be TRBD1 (5 bases). The V gene's germline CDR1 is SGHRS and CDR2 YFSETQ. V lost 3 bases, J lost 1 base, and 10 bases lay in between. This CDR3 has 14 amino acids. The CDR3 is CASSYRQSNYGYTF. The CDR3 bases are TGCGCCAGCAGCTACCGACAGAGTAACTATGGCTACACCTTC. Complete variable domain (other parts from reference TRBV5-1 and TRBJ1-2): KAGVTQTPRYLIKTRGQQVTLSCSPISGHRSVSWYQQTPGQGLQFLFEYFSETQRNKGNFPGRFSGRQFSNSRSEMNVSTLELGDSALYLCASSYRQSNYGYTFGSGTRLTVV.

This chain joins TRBV6-5 and TRBJ2-3, with TRBD1 identical over 7 bases. The germline gives CDR1 MNHEY, CDR2 SVGAGI. CDR3 size: 14 residues. V shed 7 bases, J shed 0 bases, and the junction held 4 bases outside the gene matches. The CDR3 region is CASTQGLSTDTQYF. As DNA, the CDR3 is TGTGCCAGCACACAGGGGCTCAGCACAGATACGCAGTATTTT.

V gene TRBV3-1 (or the pseudogene TRBV3-2) combines with J gene TRBJ1-2; the D is unclear. The V and J ends lost 0 bases and 3 bases respectively, with 8 bases between them. Germline V gene sequence: CDR1 LGHDT, CDR2 YNNKEL (reference sequence). The CDR3 totals 14 residues. CDR3 sequence (DNA): TGTGCCAGCAGCCAAGATCCCACAGACTATGGCTACACCTTC. It yields the protein CASSQDPTDYGYTF.

The chain couples TRBV7-2 to TRBJ2-2; tentatively, D is TRBD1 (6 bases). Per the germline V gene, CDR1 is SGHTA and CDR2 is FQGNSA. V was pared by 2 bases and J by 5 bases, with 12 bases between. The CDR3 covers 15 residues. CDR3 amino acids: CASSLRRTGTGELFF. In DNA, the CDR3 is TGTGCCAGCAGCTTAAGGCGCACAGGGACCGGGGAGCTGTTTTTT. The full variable domain, completed using reference TRBV7-2 and TRBJ2-2, is GAGVSQSPSNKVTEKGKDVELRCDPISGHTALYWYRQSLGQGLEFLIYFQGNSAPDKSGLPSDRFSAERTGGSVSTLTIQRTQQEDSAVYLCASSLRRTGTGELFFGEGSRLTVL.

The genes are TRBV28 and TRBJ1-6; D unclear. V was pared by 5 bases and J by 2 bases, with 10 bases between. This CDR3 is 15 amino acids long. Germline CDR1 is MDHEN and CDR2 is SYDVKM. CDR3 protein: CASSPQYPYNSPLHF. The CDR3 DNA is TGTGCCAGCAGTCCCCAGTATCCCTATAATTCACCCCTCCACTTT. Full variable domain (remainder filled in from reference TRBV28 and TRBJ1-6): DVKVTQSSRYLVKRTGEKVFLECVQDMDHENMFWYRQDPGLGLRLIYFSYDVKMKEKGDIPEGYSVSREKKERFSLILESASTNQTSMYLCASSPQYPYNSPLHFGNGTRLTVT.

V gene TRBV2 combines with J gene TRBJ2-1; the D gene is possibly TRBD1 (6 bases). The germline V gene has CDR1 SNHLY and CDR2 FYNNEI. The CDR3 consists of 12 residues. The V end was cut by 0 bases, the J end by 10 bases, with 7 bases between. The CDR3 reads CASSEAGGEQFF. As DNA, the CDR3 is TGTGCCAGCAGTGAAGCAGGGGGAGAGCAGTTCTTC.

The chain combines TRBV5-6 with TRBJ1-6; no clear D gene. CDR3 length: 15 amino acids. Germline loops: CDR1 SGHDT, CDR2 YYEEEE. The ends were cut back, 0 bases at V and 8 bases at J, with 12 bases in the middle. The CDR3 DNA follows: TGTGCCAGCAGCTTGGTTGATCGCGGTTATTCACCCCTCCACTTT. Translation: CASSLVDRGYSPLHF.

The chain is built from TRBV5-1 and TRBJ2-5; no clear D. Trimming removed 0 bases at V and 2 bases at J, with 8 bases between. Germline V lookup: CDR1 SGHRS, CDR2 YFSETQ. The CDR3 loop spans 14 amino acids. Written as DNA, the CDR3 is TGCGCCAGCAGCTTGGCCGTCACACAAGAGACCCAGTACTTC. The encoded protein is CASSLAVTQETQYF.

This clone is a singleton in its sample. The chain carries TRBV19 and TRBJ2-3, with 9 positions matching TRBD2. The CDR3 has 15 amino acids. Germline loops: CDR1 LNHDA, CDR2 SQIVND (reference sequence). The trim removed 5 bases at V and 4 bases at J, leaving 7 bases unmatched. Here the CDR3 DNA reads TGTGCCAGTAGTCTCAGCGGGGGGTTGGCAGATACGCAGTATTTT. Its protein is CASSLSGGLADTQYF.